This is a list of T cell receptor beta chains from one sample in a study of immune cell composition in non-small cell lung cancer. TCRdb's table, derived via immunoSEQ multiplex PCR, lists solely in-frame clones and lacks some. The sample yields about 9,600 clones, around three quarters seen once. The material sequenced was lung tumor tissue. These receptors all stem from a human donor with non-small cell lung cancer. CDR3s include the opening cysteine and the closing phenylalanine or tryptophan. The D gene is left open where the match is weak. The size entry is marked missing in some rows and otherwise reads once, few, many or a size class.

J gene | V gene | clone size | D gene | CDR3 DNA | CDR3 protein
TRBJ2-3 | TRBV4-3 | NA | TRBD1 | TGCGCCAGCAGCCCACAGGGGGCAGATACGCAGTATTTT | CASSPQGADTQYF
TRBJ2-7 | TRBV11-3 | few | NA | TGTGCCAGCAGCTTGGGCACCGGCTACGAGCAGTACTTC | CASSLGTGYEQYF
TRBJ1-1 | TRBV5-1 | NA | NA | TGCGCCAGCAGCCCGGAAGGGTGGGACACTGAAGCTTTCTTT | CASSPEGWDTEAFF
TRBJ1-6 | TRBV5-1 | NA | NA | TGCGCCAGCAGCTTTGGAATTTTGGCAGCGCGAGATTCACCCCTCCACTTT | CASSFGILAARDSPLHF
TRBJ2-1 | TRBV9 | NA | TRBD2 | TGTGCCAGCAGCGGGGGACTAGCGGGAGAGGGTAAGCAGTTCTTC | CASSGGLAGEGKQFF
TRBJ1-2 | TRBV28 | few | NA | TGTGCCAGCAGCCAGGGGTTGGGCCTCAACTATGGCTACACCTTC | CASSQGLGLNYGYTF
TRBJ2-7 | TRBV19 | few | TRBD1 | TGTGCCAGTAGTGGCTTCTCCTTGACAGGGACCTACGAGCAGTACTTC | CASSGFSLTGTYEQYF
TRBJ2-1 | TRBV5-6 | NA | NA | TGTGCCAGCAGCTTGGCCTCGGACCTGATGGGGTTCTTC | CASSLASDLMGFF
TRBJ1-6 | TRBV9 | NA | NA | TGTGCCAGCAGCGTAGCAGAGCCCTATAATTCACCCCTCCACTTT | CASSVAEPYNSPLHF
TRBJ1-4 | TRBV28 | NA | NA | TGTGCCAGCAGTCCACCTCCAGGGAATAAGGGTGAAAAACTGTTTTTT | CASSPPPGNKGEKLFF
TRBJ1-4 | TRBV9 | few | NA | TGTGCCAGCAGCCCGCCCACCTCCCGAAAACTGTTTTTT | CASSPPTSRKLFF
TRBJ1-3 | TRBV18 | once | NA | TGTGCCAGCTCACCCCTACAGACAACTGGGCAAAACACCATATATTTT | CASSPLQTTGQNTIYF
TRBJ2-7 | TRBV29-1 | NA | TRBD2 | TGCAGCGTTGCCAAGCCAGGGCGGGGGGGGATCTCCTACGAGCAGTACTTC | CSVAKPGRGGISYEQYF
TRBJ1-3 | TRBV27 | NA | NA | TGTGCCAGCAGTCTCCCATCGGACAGAGGAAACACCATATATTTT | CASSLPSDRGNTIYF
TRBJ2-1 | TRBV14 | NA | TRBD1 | TGTGCCAGCAGCCGCCAGGGGGATGAGCAGTTCTTC | CASSRQGDEQFF
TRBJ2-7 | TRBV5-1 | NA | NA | TGCGCCAGCAGAAGGGGATCATACGAGCAGTACTTC | CASRRGSYEQYF
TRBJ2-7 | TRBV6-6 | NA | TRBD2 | TGTGCCAGCAGTTTGGGGACTAGCGGCTACGAGCAGTACTTC | CASSLGTSGYEQYF
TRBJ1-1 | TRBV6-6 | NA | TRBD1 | TGTGCCAGCAGGGGGACAGGGAAGACGTCTACTGAAGCTTTCTTT | CASRGTGKTSTEAFF